The 8 T cell receptor beta chains below come from one sample, sequenced in a study of shared clonotypes between healthy human individuals. Naive CD8 isolation took CD45RO-negative cells positively selected for CCR7 and excluded terminally differentiated effector memory CD45RA+ cells. This table comes from immunoSEQ multiplex PCR, and its TCRdb copy is limited to in-frame clones, with some not included. The data hold roughly 890,000 clones, with almost 95% observed a single time. Sequenced material: naive CD8+ T cells sorted from blood. The receptors originated from a young man in good health.

This chain links TRBV7-6 with TRBJ1-1, with a tentative D call TRBD1 (5 bases). V shed 1 base and J shed 0 bases, with 9 bases lying between them. CDR3 length: 15 residues. Per the germline V gene, CDR1 is SGHVS and CDR2 is FNYEAQ. In nucleotides, the CDR3 is TGTGCCAGCAGCTTAGTGTGGGGGATGAACACTGAAGCTTTCTTT. Translation gives CASSLVWGMNTEAFF.

CDR3 bases: TGTGCCAGCAGCTCGACCCTGAGCTCCTACAATGAGCAGTTCTTC. Encoded protein: CASSSTLSSYNEQFF. The genes are TRBV13 and TRBJ2-1; no definite D call. Trimming shortened V by 4 bases and J by 0 bases, and 10 bases separated the two germline ends. This CDR3 is built from 15 residues. CDR1 is PRHDT and CDR2 is FYEKMQ in the germline V gene (reference sequence). Supplemented by reference TRBV13 and TRBJ2-1, the full variable domain reads AAGVIQSPRHLIKEKRETATLKCYPIPRHDTVYWYQQGPGQDPQFLISFYEKMQSDKGSIPDRFSAQQFSDYHSELNMSSLELGDSALYFCASSSTLSSYNEQFFGPGTRLTVL.

This clone has a single count. The rearrangement joins TRBV19 to TRBJ2-1; 15 bases map to TRBD2. Trimming removed 7 bases from V and 7 bases from J; junction bases left unmatched: 5. Germline CDR1 and CDR2: LNHDA and SQIVND (reference sequence). The CDR3 is 15 amino acids. The CDR3 here is CASNTGTSGRNEQFF. The CDR3 DNA follows: TGTGCCAGTAATACCGGGACTAGCGGGAGGAATGAGCAGTTCTTC.

This clone was counted once. The chain uses TRBV18 and TRBJ1-4; 9 nucleotides match TRBD1. Trimming at V came to 0 bases and at J to 7 bases, leaving 6 bases not matched to a gene. Germline V lookup: CDR1 KGHSH, CDR2 LQKENI. CDR3 length: 16 amino acids. The CDR3 DNA is TGTGCCAGCTCACCACCTGCCGGGACAGGGATTGAAAAACTGTTTTTT. Amino acid sequence: CASSPPAGTGIEKLFF. The whole variable domain, filled in from reference TRBV18 and TRBJ1-4, reads NAGVMQNPRHLVRRRGQEARLRCSPMKGHSHVYWYRQLPEEGLKFMVYLQKENIIDESGMPKERFSAEFPKEGPSILRIQQVVRGDSAAYFCASSPPAGTGIEKLFFGSGTQLSVL.

This chain connects TRBV29-1 to TRBJ2-1, with 10 bases matching TRBD2. Germline values: CDR1 SQVTM, CDR2 ANQGSEA. The V segment lost 3 bases and the J segment 0 bases; nucleotides outside the gene matches: 8. The CDR3 loop spans 17 amino acids. CDR3 nucleotides: TGCAGCGTTGAGGGGCTAGCGGGGGTCACCTCCTACAATGAGCAGTTCTTC. Residues: CSVEGLAGVTSYNEQFF.

This chain joins TRBV4-1 and TRBJ2-7; 9 bases align to TRBD2. The J segment lost 3 bases and the V segment lost 1 base, leaving 10 bases of the junction unmatched. This CDR3 region has 17 residues. Germline loops: CDR1 MGHRA, CDR2 YSYEKL. CDR3 amino acids: CASSQGDGTSRGYEQYF. DNA for the CDR3: TGCGCCAGCAGCCAAGGAGATGGGACTAGCAGGGGCTACGAGCAGTACTTC.

The chain recombines TRBV7-9 with TRBJ1-2, with D unclear. The germline gives CDR1 SEHNR, CDR2 FQNEAQ (reference sequence). The germline V and J ends were trimmed by 0 bases and 4 bases, with 6 bases remaining between them. This CDR3 spans 13 amino acids. Here the CDR3 reads CASSLALAYGYTF. Here the CDR3 DNA reads TGTGCCAGCAGCTTAGCGCTTGCCTATGGCTACACCTTC.

The chain combines TRBV11-2 with TRBJ1-1; TRBD1 aligns across 9 bases. V dropped 4 bases and J dropped 0; count of bases not matched to a gene: 9. The germline gives CDR1 SGHAT, CDR2 FQNNGV. The CDR3 has 17 residues. In DNA form, the CDR3 reads TGTGCCAGCAGCTACCGGACAGGGGATTTGATGAACACTGAAGCTTTCTTT. Translating gives CASSYRTGDLMNTEAFF. Filled out from reference TRBV11-2 and TRBJ1-1, the complete variable domain reads EAGVAQSPRYKIIEKRQSVAFWCNPISGHATLYWYQQILGQGPKLLIQFQNNGVVDDSQLPKDRFSAERLKGVDSTLKIQPAKLEDSAVYLCASSYRTGDLMNTEAFFGQGTRLTVV.